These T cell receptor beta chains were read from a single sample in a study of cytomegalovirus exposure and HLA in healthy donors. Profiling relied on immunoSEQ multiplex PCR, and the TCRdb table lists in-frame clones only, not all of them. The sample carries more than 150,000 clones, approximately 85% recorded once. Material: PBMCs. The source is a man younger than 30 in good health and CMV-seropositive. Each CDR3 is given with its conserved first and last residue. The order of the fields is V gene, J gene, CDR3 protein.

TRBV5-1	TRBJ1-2	CASSLVGTGSDYGYTF
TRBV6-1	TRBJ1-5	CASSAGQGDQPQHF
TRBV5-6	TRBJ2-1	CASTHGQGAYNEQFF
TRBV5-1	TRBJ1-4	CASSYSGQGNEKLFF
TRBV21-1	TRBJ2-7	CASSNPFLATGHLSYEQYF
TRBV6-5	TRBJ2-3	CASRARATDTQYF
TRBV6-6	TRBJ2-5	CASMTSGQETQYF
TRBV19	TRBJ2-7	CASSMTGPSYEQYF
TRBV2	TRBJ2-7	CASTPTHSVRAPYEQYF
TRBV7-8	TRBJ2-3	CASTNRGLTDTQYF
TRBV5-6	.	CASSLREGADEQYF
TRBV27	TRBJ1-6	CASKAFSGPSPLHF
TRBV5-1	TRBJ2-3	CASSVGTELYTDTQYF
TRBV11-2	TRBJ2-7	CASSLETVGDEQYF
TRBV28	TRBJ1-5	CASSPSRVGLSQHF
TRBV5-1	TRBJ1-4	CASSLGTGPEKLFF
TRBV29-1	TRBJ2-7	CSVEDFPLLSSGAYEQYF
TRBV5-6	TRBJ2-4	CASSYRGGHKNIQYF
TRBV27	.	CASRTGAHEQYF
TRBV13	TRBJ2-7	CASSPTERTTYEQYF
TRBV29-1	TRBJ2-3	CSVEGGTVDTQYF
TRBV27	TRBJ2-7	CASSSIGGEQYF
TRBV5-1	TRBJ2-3	CASSWGTTGIANTDTQYF
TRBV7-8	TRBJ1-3	CASSTTGSSGNTIYF
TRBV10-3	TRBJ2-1	CAIRSSGGPRDEQFF
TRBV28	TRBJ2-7	CASSKSSYEQYF
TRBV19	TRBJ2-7	CASSSRQGGEYEQYF
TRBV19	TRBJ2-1	CASRMDRWSDEQFF
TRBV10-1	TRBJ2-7	CASSEGQVRDISYEQYF
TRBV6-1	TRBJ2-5	CASSGLVQETQYF
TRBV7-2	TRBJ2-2	CASSTTGKVARAGELFF